A single sample gave rise to the 23 T cell receptor beta chains below, sequenced in a study of blood T cell repertoires in COVID-19. Assay: immunoSEQ multiplex PCR; the TCRdb copy retains only in-frame clones and omits some. The repertoire holds about 250,000 clones, over 75% seen once, with around 3.2% in the top ten. Sequenced material: PBMCs or T cells enriched from blood (not recorded which). The receptor source for this set is a middle-aged woman who had been exposed to COVID-19.

In this sample, this clone turned up once. This chain joins TRBV21-1 and TRBJ2-1; the table's D call, TRBD1, was not checked against the DNA. TRBV21-1 is termed a pseudogene. This CDR3 region has 18 residues. CDR3: CASSVNTGTDRNIAGQFF. The DNA for the CDR3 is TGTGCCAGCAGCGTTAATACAGGGACGGACCGGAACATCGCAGGGCAGTTCTTC.

This chain joins TRBV19 and TRBJ1-2; TRBD1 agrees at 9 bases. The germline V gene encodes CDR1 LNHDA and CDR2 SQIVND (reference sequence). The CDR3 covers 14 residues. The ends lost 4 bases at V and 5 bases at J; junction bases unmatched: 5. CDR3 loop: CASSRTGASYGYTF. The CDR3 coding sequence is TGTGCCAGTAGTAGGACAGGGGCTTCATATGGCTACACCTTC.

V is TRBV10-3 and J is TRBJ1-1, with 10 bases aligning to TRBD1. The junction had 11 bases not matched to a gene; V was cut back by 4 bases and J by 3 bases. The germline V gene encodes CDR1 ENHRY and CDR2 SYGVKD. The CDR3 has 17 residues. The CDR3 bases are TGTGCCATCAGTGGGCTGGGGACAGGGGCCAGGCACACTGAAGCTTTCTTT. Protein sequence: CAISGLGTGARHTEAFF.

This sequence joins TRBV6-5 and TRBJ1-2, with D unresolved. Germline lookup yields CDR1 MNHEY and CDR2 SVGAGI. V was shortened by 0 bases and J by 6 bases, with 14 bases between the two germline ends. This CDR3 spans 15 amino acids. The CDR3 loop is CASSYSNPGVNGYTF. The CDR3, as DNA: TGTGCCAGCAGTTACTCGAATCCAGGTGTCAATGGCTACACCTTC.

The V call is TRBV3-1 (or the pseudogene TRBV3-2), the J call TRBJ1-4, with 11 bases fitting TRBD1. The CDR3 runs to 16 residues. Germline-derived CDR1 and CDR2 are LGHDT and YNNKEL (reference sequence). V lost 0 bases and J lost 9; bases outside the gene matches: 6. CDR3 DNA: TGTGCCAGCAGCCAAGATCGAAGGACAGGGGGCAAAAAACTGTTTTTT. Encoded protein: CASSQDRRTGGKKLFF.

The J gene is TRBJ2-5, the V gene TRBV3-1 (or the pseudogene TRBV3-2), with 15 positions matching TRBD2. From germline, CDR1 is LGHDT and CDR2 YNNKEL (reference sequence). The CDR3 loop spans 17 amino acids. Unmatched junction bases numbered 10, after V lost 6 bases and J lost 5 bases. CDR3 in DNA: TGTGCCAGCAGACGAAGGACTAGCGGGAGGGCCGGGGAGACCCAGTACTTC. It translates to CASRRRTSGRAGETQYF.

The chain combines TRBV7-2 with TRBJ1-1; D is possibly TRBD1 (5 bases). This CDR3 comprises 15 residues. V lost 2 bases to trimming and J lost 8 bases, with 18 bases between them. The germline V gene has CDR1 SGHTA and CDR2 FQGNSA. The CDR3 DNA follows: TGTGCCAGCAGCTTACTTGAGCGCGGACAAAGAGAAGCTTTCTTT. Residues: CASSLLERGQREAFF.

This chain joins TRBV2 and TRBJ2-1; D perhaps matches TRBD2 (7 bases). V lost 4 bases and J 4 bases, leaving 14 bases between the germline ends. In germline, CDR1 is SNHLY, CDR2 FYNNEI. CDR3 length: 15 amino acids. The CDR3 sequence is CASSGGGGVYNEQFF. The CDR3 DNA follows: TGTGCCAGCAGTGGAGGGGGAGGGGTTTACAATGAGCAGTTCTTC. Full variable domain (rest looked up from reference TRBV2 and TRBJ2-1): EPEVTQTPSHQVTQMGQEVILRCVPISNHLYFYWYRQILGQKVEFLVSFYNNEISEKSEIFDDQFSVERPDGSNFTLKIRSTKLEDSAMYFCASSGGGGVYNEQFFGPGTRLTVL.

This clone was recorded once. The chain is built from TRBV30 and TRBJ1-2; TRBD1 matches 8 bases. Per the germline V gene, CDR1 is GTSNPN and CDR2 is SVGIG (reference sequence). V shed 8 bases, J shed 4 bases, and the junction held 15 bases outside the gene matches. There are 15 residues in the CDR3. Here the CDR3 reads CAQHVATGGVYGYTF. The CDR3 nucleotides are TGTGCCCAACATGTAGCTACAGGGGGAGTCTATGGCTACACCTTC.

V is TRBV9 and J is TRBJ2-5; 8 nucleotides match TRBD2. Trimming at V came to 0 bases and at J to 0 bases, leaving 4 bases not matched to a gene. The CDR3 is 16 amino acids. Looked up from germline, CDR1 is SGDLS and CDR2 is YYNGEE. The CDR3 here is CASSVAVAGYQETQYF. Here the CDR3 DNA reads TGTGCCAGCAGCGTAGCGGTAGCGGGGTACCAAGAGACCCAGTACTTC.

V usage is TRBV30 and J usage is TRBJ2-1; D remains unclear. There are 11 residues in the CDR3. Germline V lookup: CDR1 GTSNPN, CDR2 SVGIG (reference sequence). V lost 7 bases and J 8 bases, leaving 12 bases between the germline ends. The DNA of the CDR3 is TGTGCCTCGTATAGAGGCTATGAGCAGTTCTTC. It codes for CASYRGYEQFF.

The chain links TRBV21-1 to TRBJ1-1; the table calls TRBD1, which could not be checked here. TRBV21-1 is termed a pseudogene. This CDR3 is built from 18 residues. For the CDR3, the DNA is TGTGCCAGCAGCATCGGTTCCGGGACAGGGATAGGGAACACTGAAGCTTTCTTT. It translates to CASSIGSGTGIGNTEAFF.

Only one count was recorded for this clone. The rearrangement links TRBV4-1 to TRBJ2-1, with no clear D. The V gene lost 1 base and the J gene lost 0 bases, with 10 bases spanning the gap. The CDR3 is 16 residues long. Germline loops: CDR1 MGHRA, CDR2 YSYEKL. DNA of the CDR3: TGCGCCAGCAGCCAAGTCTATCCGAGCTCCTACAATGAGCAGTTCTTC. This encodes CASSQVYPSSYNEQFF.

V and J are TRBV24-1 and TRBJ1-4, with D perhaps TRBD1 (5 bases). V lost 3 bases, J lost 2 bases, and 6 bases lay in between. The germline V gene has CDR1 KGHDR and CDR2 SFDVKD. The CDR3 length is 14 residues. The DNA for the CDR3 is TGTGCCACCAGTGATGGGGGGACTAATGAAAAACTGTTTTTT. Encoded protein: CATSDGGTNEKLFF.

CDR3 DNA sequence: TGTGCCACCAGTGACCCCACAGGGGCGGGCACCGGGGAGCTGTTTTTT. Residues: CATSDPTGAGTGELFF. This chain connects TRBV24-1 to TRBJ2-2, with 7 bases lining up with TRBD1. The germline CDR1 and CDR2 sequences are KGHDR and SFDVKD. The CDR3 totals 16 residues. V was clipped by 4 bases and J by 4 bases; unmatched bases: 8.

The rearrangement joins TRBV25-1 to TRBJ1-4; 9 bases agree with TRBD1. J lost 5 bases, V lost 0 bases, and 4 bases had no gene match. Germline V gene lookup returns CDR1 MGHDK and CDR2 SYGVNS. CDR3 length: 16 residues. CDR3 DNA: TGTGCCAGCAGTGAATACCCGGGACAGGGAAATGAAAAACTGTTTTTT. Amino acid sequence: CASSEYPGQGNEKLFF.

The V gene is TRBV19, the J gene TRBJ2-1; TRBD2 matches at 11 bases. With V trimmed by 0 bases and J by 2 bases, 6 bases remained unmatched. Germline loops: CDR1 LNHDA, CDR2 SQIVND (reference sequence). The CDR3 is 18 amino acids. The CDR3 DNA is TGTGCCAGTAGTATAGATTCACCGGGACTAGCGGCCTACAATGAGCAGTTCTTC. It encodes CASSIDSPGLAAYNEQFF.

This chain connects TRBV7-2 to TRBJ1-2; 7 bases line up with TRBD1. CDR3 length: 14 residues. CDR1 is SGHTA, CDR2 FQGNSA, per germline. The junction had 11 bases not matched to a gene; V was cut back by 8 bases and J by 5 bases. DNA for the CDR3: TGTGCCAGCCGCTCGGCAGGGGGATTTTATGGCTACACCTTC. This encodes CASRSAGGFYGYTF.

The V and J genes are TRBV5-1 and TRBJ1-4, with 8 bases identical to TRBD1. Germline V gene sequence: CDR1 SGHRS, CDR2 YFSETQ. Trimming took 3 bases from V and 3 from J; bases not matched to a gene: 4. The CDR3 consists of 15 residues. The CDR3: CASSWTGTANEKLFF. CDR3 sequence (DNA): TGCGCCAGCAGCTGGACAGGGACGGCTAATGAAAAACTGTTTTTT.

The rearrangement uses TRBV6-1 and TRBJ1-6; 9 nucleotides align to TRBD1. CDR3 length equals 16 residues. The germline V gene encodes CDR1 MNHNS and CDR2 SASEGT. V dropped 3 bases and J dropped 0; count of bases not matched to a gene: 0. This CDR3 reads CASSETGGSYNSPLHF. The CDR3 DNA is TGTGCCAGCAGTGAGACAGGGGGCTCCTATAATTCACCCCTCCACTTT.

The chain recombines TRBV29-1 with TRBJ1-1; D is perhaps TRBD1 (5 bases). Germline-derived CDR1 and CDR2 are SQVTM and ANQGSEA. This CDR3 has 15 residues. Trimming cost V 4 bases and J 0 bases, with 15 bases left between them. CDR3 DNA: TGCAGCGTTGGGATCCACCGGGACTTGAACACTGAAGCTTTCTTT. It encodes CSVGIHRDLNTEAFF.

The V gene is TRBV7-8, the J gene TRBJ1-1; 7 positions agree with TRBD1. CDR1 SGHVS and CDR2 FQNEAQ come from the germline V gene. V was clipped by 5 bases and J by 1 base; unmatched bases: 13. The CDR3 is made up of 17 amino acids. The CDR3 DNA is TGTGCCAGCAGCCCTGCCACCGGGACAGAAAGGAACACTGAAGCTTTCTTT. This encodes CASSPATGTERNTEAFF.

The chain couples TRBV11-3 to TRBJ1-3; TRBD1 might be the D (6 bases). Germline assignment: CDR1 SGHNT and CDR2 YENEEA. The V and J ends lost 0 bases and 2 bases respectively, with 23 bases between them. CDR3 length: 20 residues. CDR3 residues: CASSLDRRPRGRGAGNTIYF. CDR3 coding DNA: TGTGCCAGCAGCTTAGATCGGCGTCCGAGGGGCAGGGGAGCTGGAAACACCATATATTTT.